This T cell receptor beta chain was obtained from a study of blood T cell repertoires in COVID-19. About the study: Whether acute or convalescent, the COVID-19 samples came from the United States, Italy and Spain. The cDNA or gDNA used as material had been derived from T cells, B-cell-depleted T cells, or PBMCs.

This CDR3 has 11 amino acids. Germline CDR1 is SGDLS and CDR2 is YYNGEE. The table came from immunoSEQ multiplex PCR; TCRdb's copy has only in-frame clones and leaves some out. Of approximately 200,000 clones in the sample, about nine tenths were seen once. Note on this clone: One end of the junction does not line up with germline, which may come from a read error.

Sequenced sample: peripheral blood. The chain joins TRBV9 to TRBJ2-1; no firm D call. The TCR comes from a man younger than 45 with acute or convalescent COVID-19. CDR3 sequence: CASSVADSMVF. CDR3 DNA: TGTGCCAGCAGCGTAGCAGATTCGATGGTCTTC.